The 23 T cell receptor beta chains reported below all come from one sample, sequenced in a study of blood T cells in healthy people across ages (dated by TCRdb to the mid-2010s). Library method: 5' RACE. The run used an Illumina HiSeq 2500. The second PCR ran for about 6 to 11 cycles and used a J-beta primer mix along with a sample-barcoded 5' primer. TCRdb trimmed public reads at Q25 via fastp, called clones via MiXCR and kept in-frame beta chains. For every CDR3 protein sequence, its rows merge into one entry that carries the most common genes and DNA. This sample holds roughly 860,000 distinct CDR3 sequences; approximately 59% were observed only once. The ten largest clones represent about 30% of the sample. Sequenced input: blood. The receptors were gathered from a man in his thirties or forties in good health.

This chain's CDR3 is CASSRDSVINYGYTF. CDR3 nucleotide sequence: TGTGCCAGCAGTCGGGACAGCGTTATTAACTATGGCTACACCTTC. The rearrangement links TRBV27 to TRBJ1-2; 7 bases fit TRBD1. The CDR3 spans 15 residues. The germline V gene encodes CDR1 MNHEY and CDR2 SMNVEV (reference sequence). Trimming at V came to 5 bases and at J to 1 base, leaving 7 bases not matched to a gene.

J is TRBJ2-3 and V is TRBV7-2; D is uncertain. The V and J ends lost 2 bases and 6 bases respectively, with 9 bases between them. The CDR3 runs 13 residues. Germline assignment: CDR1 SGHTA and CDR2 FQGNSA. This CDR3 reads CASSLNHADTQYF. CDR3 DNA sequence: TGTGCCAGCAGCTTAAATCATGCCGATACGCAGTATTTT.

This chain uses TRBV5-5 with TRBJ2-5; the D is unclear. Trimming cost V 3 bases and J 2 bases, with 11 bases left between them. CDR3 length: 14 residues. The germline V gene encodes CDR1 SGHKS and CDR2 YYEKEE (reference sequence). CDR3 residues: CASSSGATQETQYF. The CDR3 nucleotides are TGTGCCAGCAGCTCCGGTGCGACACAAGAGACCCAGTACTTC. Together with reference TRBV5-5 and TRBJ2-5, the CDR3 gives the full variable domain: DAGVTQSPTHLIKTRGQQVTLRCSPISGHKSVSWYQQVLGQGPQFIFQYYEKEERGRGNFPDRFSARQFPNYSSELNVNALLLGDSALYLCASSSGATQETQYFGPGTRLLVL.

The sample holds a few counts of this clonotype. This chain uses TRBV12-3 or TRBV12-4 with TRBJ1-2; perhaps TRBD1 as D (6 bases). This CDR3 has 13 residues. The V and J ends lost 6 bases and 6 bases respectively, with 14 bases between them. Here the CDR3 reads CASSLTGLNGYTF. In DNA form, the CDR3 reads TGTGCCAGCAGCCTTACAGGGCTTAATGGCTACACCTTC.

The chain has TRBV7-2 and TRBJ1-5; D uncertain. The CDR3 runs to 14 residues. Trimming pared 0 bases from V and 4 bases from J, leaving 7 bases between. Per the germline V gene, CDR1 is SGHTA and CDR2 is FQGNSA. CDR3: CASSLAPGNQPQHF. The DNA of the CDR3 is TGTGCCAGCAGCTTAGCCCCCGGAAATCAGCCCCAGCATTTT.

This clonotype was picked up a small number of times. The genes are TRBV25-1 and TRBJ1-2; 8 bases agree with TRBD1. V was pared by 0 bases and J by 5 bases, with 5 bases of the junction left unmatched. The CDR3 contains 15 residues. Germline assignment: CDR1 MGHDK and CDR2 SYGVNS. The CDR3 protein is CASSEYGQGLYGYTF. The DNA of the CDR3 is TGTGCCAGCAGTGAATATGGACAGGGACTATATGGCTACACCTTC.

This chain uses TRBV5-6 with TRBJ2-1; D is tentatively TRBD1 or TRBD2 (6 bases each). CDR3 size: 12 residues. V was shortened by 3 bases and J by 7 bases, with 8 bases between the two germline ends. Germline loops: CDR1 SGHDT, CDR2 YYEEEE. In DNA form, the CDR3 reads TGTGCCAGCAGCTGGGGGGCGAATGAGCAGTTCTTC. As protein: CASSWGANEQFF. Full variable domain (rest looked up from reference TRBV5-6 and TRBJ2-1): DAGVTQSPTHLIKTRGQQVTLRCSPKSGHDTVSWYQQALGQGPQFIFQYYEEEERQRGNFPDRFSGHQFPNYSSELNVNALLLGDSALYLCASSWGANEQFFGPGTRLTVL.

The chain couples TRBV27 to TRBJ2-4; D remains ambiguous. V was trimmed by 6 bases and J by 13 bases, leaving 19 bases between them. The CDR3 loop spans 13 amino acids. Germline CDR1 and CDR2: MNHEY and SMNVEV (reference sequence). CDR3 protein: CASSFSRSDGQYF. The CDR3 DNA is TGTGCCAGCAGCTTTAGTAGAAGCGACGGGCAGTACTTC.

This rearrangement joins TRBV12-3 or TRBV12-4 to TRBJ1-5; D unclear. V shed 3 bases and J shed 0 bases, with 21 bases lying between them. CDR3 length: 19 residues. CDR3: CASSFVGSYDTYSNQPQHF. CDR3 nucleotide sequence: TGTGCCAGCAGTTTTGTGGGCTCGTATGACACCTATAGCAATCAGCCCCAGCATTTT.

This clonotype was seen a few times. This rearrangement joins TRBV20-1 to TRBJ2-1, with 9 bases matching TRBD2. The CDR3 length is 15 residues. Germline lookup yields CDR1 DFQATT and CDR2 SNEGSKA (reference sequence). With 0 bases clipped from V and 3 bases from J, the junction kept 3 bases outside the gene matches. The CDR3 region has the DNA TGCAGTGCTAGAGAGTTAGCGGGGGTCTACAATGAGCAGTTCTTC. Its protein product is CSARELAGVYNEQFF.

The chain employs TRBV5-1 and TRBJ2-7, with TRBD2 identical over 8 bases. Germline-derived CDR1 and CDR2 are SGHRS and YFSETQ. CDR3 size: 15 residues. Germline trimming cut 4 bases from V and 4 bases from J; bases unmatched to any gene: 10. The CDR3 nucleotides read TGCGCCAGCAGCCTACAAGCGGGGGCCACTTACGAGCAGTACTTC. It yields the protein CASSLQAGATYEQYF.

V gene TRBV3-1 combines with J gene TRBJ2-6; D perhaps matches TRBD2 (5 bases). The CDR3 contains 15 residues. Trimming removed 4 bases at V and 1 base at J, with 8 bases between. From germline, CDR1 is LGHDT and CDR2 YNNKEL (reference sequence). The CDR3 sequence is CASSRWRSGANVLTF. CDR3 sequence (DNA): TGTGCCAGCAGCCGTTGGAGGTCTGGGGCCAACGTCCTGACTTTC. The full variable domain, with the rest looked up from reference TRBV3-1 and TRBJ2-6, is DTAVSQTPKYLVTQMGNDKSIKCEQNLGHDTMYWYKQDSKKFLKIMFSYNNKELIINETVPNRFSPKSPDKAHLNLHINSLELGDSAVYFCASSRWRSGANVLTFGAGSRLTVL.

This rearrangement joins TRBV20-1 to TRBJ1-1; 7 bases fit TRBD1. The germline CDR1 and CDR2 sequences are DFQATT and SNEGSKA (reference sequence). Trimming removed 1 base from V and 8 bases from J; junction bases left unmatched: 4. The CDR3 is 12 residues long. CDR3 sequence reads: CSARVEGAEAFF. CDR3 DNA: TGCAGTGCTAGAGTAGAGGGGGCAGAAGCTTTCTTT.

J is TRBJ2-3 and V is TRBV6-1; tentatively, D is TRBD2 (5 bases). CDR1 is MNHNS, CDR2 SASEGT, per germline. V was shortened by 8 bases and J by 7 bases, with 16 bases between the two germline ends. This CDR3 comprises 13 residues. Written as DNA, the CDR3 is TGTGCCAGCGGCGGAACCCGAGGGAATACGCAGTATTTT. Amino acid sequence: CASGGTRGNTQYF.

V and J are TRBV12-3 or TRBV12-4 and TRBJ2-1; D might be TRBD2 (5 bases). This CDR3 contains 11 residues. Trimming cost V 8 bases and J 9 bases, with 11 bases left between them. The CDR3 reads CASGRGPEQFF. CDR3 nucleotides: TGTGCCAGCGGCCGGGGTCCTGAGCAGTTCTTC.

The J gene is TRBJ2-1, the V gene TRBV7-2; D possibly corresponds to TRBD1 (6 bases). Trimming shortened V by 3 bases and J by 7 bases, and 13 bases separated the two germline ends. The CDR3 runs 14 residues. The germline V gene encodes CDR1 SGHTA and CDR2 FQGNSA. CDR3 protein: CASSFSTGWNEQFF. As DNA, the CDR3 is TGTGCCAGCAGCTTTAGTACAGGGTGGAATGAGCAGTTCTTC.

DNA of the CDR3: TGCGCCAGCAGCTTGGGCGGGGTAACCTCCTACAATGAGCAGTTCTTC. Encoded protein: CASSLGGVTSYNEQFF. The V gene is TRBV5-1, the J gene TRBJ2-1; perhaps TRBD2 as D (6 bases). The V end lost 0 bases, the J end lost 0 bases, and 10 bases lay between the germline ends. Looked up from germline, CDR1 is SGHRS and CDR2 is YFSETQ. The CDR3 consists of 16 residues.

This chain uses TRBV7-2 with TRBJ1-6, with unresolved D. This CDR3 region has 14 residues. Trimming shortened V by 1 base and J by 6 bases, and 7 bases separated the two germline ends. Germline CDR1 reads SGHTA; CDR2 reads FQGNSA. The CDR3 spells CASSLGISNSPLHF. In DNA, the CDR3 is TGTGCCAGCAGCTTAGGGATAAGTAATTCACCCCTCCACTTT.

The chain links TRBV7-2 to TRBJ2-5, with no clear D. The J call is in doubt because the DNA end fits TRBJ2-7 better. The CDR3 is 14 amino acids. Germline V gene data show CDR1 as SGHTA and CDR2 as FQGNSA. The CDR3 protein is CASSVEFTPSEQYF. CDR3 in DNA: TGTGCCAGCAGCGTCGAGTTTACACCCAGCGAGCAGTACTTC.

The V gene is TRBV4-3, the J gene TRBJ2-1; TRBD1 might be the D (6 bases). V lost 1 base and J lost 14, with 18 bases in between. Germline V CDR1 and CDR2: LGHNA, YSLEER. This CDR3 region has 14 residues. The CDR3 loop reads CASSQALTGWGEFF. The CDR3 nucleotides are TGCGCCAGCAGCCAAGCCCTAACAGGGTGGGGAGAGTTCTTC.

This chain joins TRBV11-2 and TRBJ2-7; D ambiguous. The end of the DNA fits TRBJ2-5 better, so the J call may be wrong. Germline V CDR1 and CDR2: SGHAT, FQNNGV. This CDR3 has 12 residues. CDR3 nucleotides: TGTGCCAGCAGCCCCCCGTATGAGACCCAGTACTTC. Protein sequence: CASSPPYETQYF.

The V call is TRBV29-1, the J call TRBJ2-3, with a weak D call TRBD2 (6 bases). CDR3 length: 14 residues. CDR1 is SQVTM, CDR2 ANQGSEA, per germline. The V end lost 0 bases, the J end lost 5 bases, and 12 bases lay between the germline ends. CDR3 sequence: CSVEEGLAGDTQYF. CDR3 bases: TGCAGCGTTGAAGAGGGACTCGCGGGAGATACGCAGTATTTT.

The V gene is TRBV7-2, the J gene TRBJ2-1, with 7 bases identical to TRBD1. CDR3 size: 13 residues. In germline, CDR1 is SGHTA, CDR2 FQGNSA. J was trimmed by 10 bases and V by 7 bases; bases with no gene match: 10. The CDR3 sequence is CASNQRIGGEQFF. The CDR3 bases are TGTGCCAGCAACCAAAGGATAGGGGGCGAGCAGTTCTTC.